The 2 T cell receptor beta chains below were found in one sample sequenced in a study of beta chain features in type 1 diabetes. Overall study results and limits: TCRB CDR3s were moderately but significantly shorter in Type 1 diabetes patients in all four CD4+ subsets.

Expressed TCRB transcripts were sequenced after all isolated RNA was converted to cDNA. Some clones are missing from TCRdb's copy, which holds only in-frame ones; the method was immunoSEQ multiplex PCR. The sample lists approximately 280,000 clones, around 16% occurring once. No cognate antigen is known for these TCRs. Sequenced input: naive CD4+ T cells from blood. All receptors derive from a man between 18 and 35 years old with type 1 diabetes.

The sample holds a few counts of this clone. The same CDR3 is also encoded by other DNA sequences in this sample. The chain uses TRBV5-4 and TRBJ2-5; D gene ambiguous. The CDR3 is made up of 14 amino acids. Germline V gene data show CDR1 as SGHNT and CDR2 as YYREEE (reference sequence). V was shortened by 2 bases and J by 1 base, with 9 bases between the two germline ends. CDR3 in DNA: TGTGCCAGCAGCTTTTCAGGATCCCAAGAGACCCAGTACTTC. Protein: CASSFSGSQETQYF.

The rearrangement joins TRBV7-2 to TRBJ2-4, with 7 nucleotides matching TRBD2. Trimming cost V 7 bases and J 8 bases; bases outside gene matches: 11. Germline loops: CDR1 SGHTA, CDR2 FQGNSA. The CDR3 has 14 amino acids. CDR3 loop: CASTPGRGQDIQYF. In DNA form, the CDR3 reads TGTGCCAGCACCCCAGGGAGGGGCCAGGACATTCAGTACTTC.